This T cell receptor beta chain was found in a study of metastatic and nonmetastatic thyroid tumors. Study-level background: Blood and tumor or nodule tissue repertoires from malignant and benign thyroid patients were compared. Findings and limits, study-wide: Across blood and tumor, TCR beta diversity in malignant thyroid tumors was reportedly significantly higher than in benign nodules.

Thyroid surgery had not been preceded by any treatment in any patient. This clone turned up a few times. Its specificity is unknown. The CDR3 totals 11 residues. V lost 5 bases and J 10 bases, leaving 6 bases between the germline ends. TCRdb re-analyzed the PCR reads using MiXCR. The sample has 85,000 to 95,000 clones; around 14% are singletons. This chain connects TRBV12-3 or TRBV12-4 to TRBJ1-6; D is uncertain. The source is a female donor with papillary thyroid cancer or a benign thyroid nodule (not recorded which). Some clones in this sample may be carry-over from other donors' samples. Sample: blood. CDR3 region: CASSNRSPLHF. The CDR3 DNA is TGTGCCAGCAGTAATAGATCACCCCTCCACTTT.